The 3 T cell receptor beta chains presented below share a single source sample, sequenced in a study of multiple sclerosis patients with progressive multifocal leukoencephalopathy. Time point described: approximately 11 months of natalizumab therapy. Sequenced by immunoSEQ multiplex PCR; TCRdb stores in-frame clones only, minus some. The sample yields some 28,000 clones, 90% seen once. The material sequenced was PBMCs, taken from a patient treated with natalizumab. The receptors derive from a human donor with multiple sclerosis.

The chain has TRBV11-2 and TRBJ2-5; the D gene is possibly TRBD2 (6 bases). The CDR3 covers 14 residues. Deletions cut 6 bases from V and 0 bases from J, with 11 bases between. Germline assignment: CDR1 SGHAT and CDR2 FQNNGV. The CDR3 loop reads CASRWGRHQETQYF. The CDR3 coding sequence is TGTGCCAGCAGGTGGGGGAGGCACCAAGAGACCCAGTACTTC.

V is TRBV28 and J is TRBJ1-5; a weak D match, TRBD1 (5 bases). Trimming left V 7 bases short and J 4 bases short, with 17 bases between. The CDR3 spans 15 residues. Germline V gene sequence: CDR1 MDHEN, CDR2 SYDVKM. CDR3 region: CASTSGDSQNQPQHF. The CDR3 DNA reads TGTGCCAGCACATCCGGAGACAGTCAAAATCAGCCCCAGCATTTT.

CDR3 region: CAIGGSYEAFF. The CDR3 region has the DNA TGTGCCATCGGAGGGTCTTATGAAGCTTTCTTT. V gene TRBV10-3 combines with J gene TRBJ1-1; D gene ambiguous. CDR3 length equals 11 residues. The V end was cut by 8 bases, the J end by 7 bases, with 11 bases between. CDR1 ENHRY and CDR2 SYGVKD come from the germline V gene.